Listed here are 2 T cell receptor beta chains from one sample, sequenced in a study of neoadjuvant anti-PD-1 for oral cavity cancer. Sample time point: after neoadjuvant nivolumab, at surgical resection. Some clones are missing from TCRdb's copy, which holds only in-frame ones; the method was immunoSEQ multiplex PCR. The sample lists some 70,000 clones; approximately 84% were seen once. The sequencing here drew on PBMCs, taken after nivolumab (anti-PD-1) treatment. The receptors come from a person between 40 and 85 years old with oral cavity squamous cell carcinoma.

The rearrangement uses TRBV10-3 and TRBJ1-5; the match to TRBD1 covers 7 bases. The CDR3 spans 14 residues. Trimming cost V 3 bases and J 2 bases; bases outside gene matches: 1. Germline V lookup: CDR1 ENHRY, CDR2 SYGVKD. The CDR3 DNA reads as TGTGCCATCAGTGACACAGGGGGCAATCAGCCCCAGCATTTT. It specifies CAISDTGGNQPQHF.

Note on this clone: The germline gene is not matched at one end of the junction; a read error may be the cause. CDR3 nucleotides: TGTGCCAGCAGCGTAGGGGGCGAGCTCTCCAACGAGCAGTACTTC. It yields the protein CASSVGGELSNEQYF. The rearrangement links TRBV9 to TRBJ2-7; possible D gene TRBD1, 5 bases. The CDR3 runs to 15 residues. Germline V gene data show CDR1 as SGDLS and CDR2 as YYNGEE.